This is a list of T cell receptor beta chains from one sample in a study of cytotoxic CD8 clonotypes in ibrutinib-treated CLL. Libraries were prepared by immunoSEQ multiplex PCR; TCRdb keeps only in-frame clonotypes and omits some of them. The profile shows some 93,000 clones, 70% to 80% of them singletons. The sample here was PBMCs, taken after 12 months of ibrutinib treatment. Receptors were obtained from a human donor with chronic lymphocytic leukemia. Both conserved end residues are part of each CDR3. Fields, in order: clone size, D gene, V gene, J gene, CDR3 protein, CDR3 DNA. A D gene is named only where the DNA matches it firmly. Clone size is not always given. Where it is, it says once, few, many or a class for expanded clones.

clone size: -
D gene: TRBD1
V gene: TRBV18
J gene: TRBJ1-1
CDR3 protein: CASSPVDRGLTEAFF
CDR3 DNA: TGTGCCAGCTCACCCGTGGACAGGGGATTAACTGAAGCTTTCTTT

clone size: few
D gene: TRBD1
V gene: TRBV4-2
J gene: TRBJ1-6
CDR3 protein: CASSRNRGPSAEMDSPLHF
CDR3 DNA: TGTGCCAGCAGCCGAAACAGGGGACCCAGCGCTGAAATGGATTCACCCCTCCACTTT

clone size: -
D gene: TRBD1
V gene: TRBV6-5
J gene: TRBJ1-1
CDR3 protein: CASTRQGYTEAFF
CDR3 DNA: TGTGCCAGCACCCGACAGGGGTACACTGAAGCTTTCTTT

clone size: -
D gene: -
V gene: TRBV14
J gene: TRBJ2-5
CDR3 protein: CASSLKLGLGEETQYF
CDR3 DNA: TGTGCCAGCAGCCTCAAGTTGGGGTTAGGGGAAGAGACCCAGTACTTC

clone size: -
D gene: -
V gene: TRBV14
J gene: TRBJ2-1
CDR3 protein: CASSLSGPYNEQFF
CDR3 DNA: TGTGCCAGCAGCCTGAGCGGGCCCTACAATGAGCAGTTCTTC

clone size: -
D gene: TRBD2
V gene: TRBV5-4
J gene: TRBJ2-3
CDR3 protein: CASSLNAGGHTDTQYF
CDR3 DNA: TGTGCCAGCAGCTTGAACGCGGGGGGCCACACAGATACGCAGTATTTT

clone size: -
D gene: -
V gene: TRBV9
J gene: TRBJ2-3
CDR3 protein: CASVRGGGTDTQYF
CDR3 DNA: TGTGCCAGCGTAAGAGGGGGGGGGACAGATACGCAGTATTTT

clone size: once
D gene: -
V gene: TRBV11-2
J gene: TRBJ2-1
CDR3 protein: CASSLELLSEQFF
CDR3 DNA: TGTGCCAGCAGCTTAGAGTTACTTAGTGAGCAGTTCTTC

clone size: -
D gene: -
V gene: TRBV7-2
J gene: TRBJ2-3
CDR3 protein: CASSLDRGASTDTQYF
CDR3 DNA: TGTGCCAGCAGCTTAGATCGGGGGGCTAGCACAGATACGCAGTATTTT

clone size: -
D gene: TRBD1
V gene: TRBV7-9
J gene: TRBJ2-7
CDR3 protein: CASSSETGGAGQYF
CDR3 DNA: TGTGCCAGCAGTTCGGAGACAGGGGGCGCCGGGCAGTACTTC

clone size: -
D gene: -
V gene: TRBV7-6
J gene: TRBJ2-5
CDR3 protein: CASSLAWAEETQYF
CDR3 DNA: TGTGCCAGCAGCTTAGCCTGGGCGGAGGAGACCCAGTACTTC

clone size: -
D gene: TRBD1
V gene: TRBV5-1
J gene: TRBJ2-1
CDR3 protein: CASSFDPGTGRNNEQFF
CDR3 DNA: TGCGCCAGCAGCTTTGACCCCGGGACAGGGAGGAACAATGAGCAGTTCTTC

clone size: -
D gene: -
V gene: TRBV9
J gene: TRBJ1-2
CDR3 protein: CASSGGVADYGYTF
CDR3 DNA: TGTGCCAGCAGCGGGGGGGTTGCCGACTATGGCTACACCTTC

clone size: -
D gene: TRBD1
V gene: TRBV14
J gene: TRBJ1-3
CDR3 protein: CASSQARGGTIYF
CDR3 DNA: TGTGCCAGCAGCCAAGCCAGGGGGGGCACCATATATTTT

clone size: -
D gene: TRBD1
V gene: TRBV6-6
J gene: TRBJ1-2
CDR3 protein: CASSQIQGGYTF
CDR3 DNA: TGTGCCAGCAGTCAAATACAGGGGGGCTACACCTTC

clone size: once
D gene: -
V gene: TRBV30
J gene: TRBJ2-2
CDR3 protein: CAWRRGGSNTGELFF
CDR3 DNA: TGTGCCTGGAGGAGGGGGGGATCGAACACCGGGGAGCTGTTTTTT

clone size: -
D gene: -
V gene: TRBV4-1
J gene: TRBJ1-1
CDR3 protein: CASSQEGPGDSTEAFF
CDR3 DNA: TGCGCCAGCAGCCAAGAGGGGCCAGGGGATTCCACTGAAGCTTTCTTT

clone size: -
D gene: -
V gene: TRBV5-1
J gene: TRBJ2-5
CDR3 protein: CASSPGARGQETQYF
CDR3 DNA: TGCGCCAGCAGCCCGGGGGCTCGAGGCCAAGAGACCCAGTACTTC

clone size: -
D gene: -
V gene: TRBV15
J gene: TRBJ1-2
CDR3 protein: CATSKLDSGYTF
CDR3 DNA: TGTGCCACCAGCAAATTGGACAGTGGCTACACCTTC

clone size: once
D gene: TRBD2
V gene: TRBV6-1
J gene: TRBJ2-2
CDR3 protein: CASSANWGEGNTGELFF
CDR3 DNA: TGTGCCAGCAGTGCGAATTGGGGGGAGGGAAACACCGGGGAGCTGTTTTTT

clone size: -
D gene: -
V gene: TRBV5-6
J gene: TRBJ2-3
CDR3 protein: CASSSFLEGGDERTDTQYF
CDR3 DNA: TGTGCCAGCAGCTCGTTTCTGGAGGGCGGGGATGAGCGCACAGATACGCAGTATTTT

clone size: once
D gene: TRBD2
V gene: TRBV12-5
J gene: TRBJ2-5
CDR3 protein: CASGLLGLASETQYF
CDR3 DNA: TGTGCTAGTGGTTTGCTGGGACTAGCTTCAGAGACCCAGTACTTC

clone size: few
D gene: -
V gene: TRBV19
J gene: TRBJ2-2
CDR3 protein: CASSTPGDGGTGELFF
CDR3 DNA: TGTGCCAGTAGTACGCCCGGGGACGGAGGCACCGGGGAGCTGTTTTTT

clone size: few
D gene: -
V gene: TRBV6-6
J gene: TRBJ1-1
CDR3 protein: CASRDRPKNTEAFF
CDR3 DNA: TGTGCCAGCAGGGACCGACCTAAGAACACTGAAGCTTTCTTT

clone size: once
D gene: -
V gene: TRBV7-3
J gene: TRBJ2-7
CDR3 protein: CASSSKGGSYEQYF
CDR3 DNA: TGTGCCAGCAGCTCCAAGGGCGGTTCCTACGAGCAGTACTTC

clone size: -
D gene: -
V gene: TRBV7-9
J gene: TRBJ2-5
CDR3 protein: CASSLFERETQYF
CDR3 DNA: TGTGCCAGCAGCTTATTTGAGAGAGAGACCCAGTACTTC

clone size: few
D gene: TRBD2
V gene: TRBV7-8
J gene: TRBJ2-3
CDR3 protein: CASSKRTSGGDTQYF
CDR3 DNA: TGTGCCAGCAGCAAGAGGACTAGCGGGGGAGATACGCAGTATTTT

clone size: -
D gene: -
V gene: TRBV6-1
J gene: TRBJ1-3
CDR3 protein: CASSVQGNTIYF
CDR3 DNA: TGTGCCAGCAGTGTCCAGGGAAACACCATATATTTT

clone size: -
D gene: -
V gene: TRBV5-1
J gene: TRBJ2-3
CDR3 protein: CASSLAQGRDTQYF
CDR3 DNA: TGCGCCAGCAGCTTGGCCCAGGGGCGCGATACGCAGTATTTT

clone size: -
D gene: TRBD1
V gene: TRBV11-3
J gene: TRBJ2-5
CDR3 protein: CASSRTGQETQYF
CDR3 DNA: TGTGCCAGCAGCCGGACAGGACAAGAGACCCAGTACTTC

clone size: -
D gene: -
V gene: TRBV7-3
J gene: TRBJ2-2
CDR3 protein: CASSSRTGELFF
CDR3 DNA: TGTGCCAGCAGCTCCCGTACCGGGGAGCTGTTTTTT

clone size: -
D gene: -
V gene: TRBV20-1
J gene: TRBJ1-1
CDR3 protein: CSAPMNTEAFF
CDR3 DNA: TGCAGTGCTCCGATGAACACTGAAGCTTTCTTT

clone size: -
D gene: -
V gene: TRBV7-2
J gene: TRBJ2-3
CDR3 protein: CASSFIGGGDTQYF
CDR3 DNA: TGTGCCAGCAGCTTTATCGGGGGAGGAGATACGCAGTATTTT

clone size: -
D gene: TRBD1
V gene: TRBV18
J gene: TRBJ2-7
CDR3 protein: CASSPTGGEQYF
CDR3 DNA: TGTGCCAGCTCGCCGACAGGGGGCGAGCAGTACTTC

clone size: -
D gene: -
V gene: TRBV2
J gene: TRBJ2-2
CDR3 protein: CASTPTGNTGELFF
CDR3 DNA: TGTGCCAGCACCCCGACTGGAAACACCGGGGAGCTGTTTTTT

clone size: -
D gene: -
V gene: TRBV7-3
J gene: TRBJ2-2
CDR3 protein: CASSLYPDTGELFF
CDR3 DNA: TGTGCCAGCAGCTTATATCCGGACACCGGGGAGCTGTTTTTT

clone size: few
D gene: -
V gene: TRBV2
J gene: TRBJ2-5
CDR3 protein: CASTLGGQETQYF
CDR3 DNA: TGTGCCAGCACCCTGGGGGGGCAGGAGACCCAGTACTTC

clone size: once
D gene: TRBD2
V gene: TRBV9
J gene: TRBJ2-5
CDR3 protein: CASSVLAGAGQETQYF
CDR3 DNA: TGTGCCAGCAGCGTTTTAGCGGGGGCCGGCCAAGAGACCCAGTACTTC

clone size: -
D gene: -
V gene: TRBV30
J gene: TRBJ1-3
CDR3 protein: CAWARDGASSGNTIYF
CDR3 DNA: TGTGCCTGGGCGAGGGACGGGGCTTCCTCTGGAAACACCATATATTTT

clone size: once
D gene: -
V gene: TRBV6-1
J gene: TRBJ1-2
CDR3 protein: CASSESSYLYGYTF
CDR3 DNA: TGTGCCAGCAGTGAATCCTCCTACTTGTATGGCTACACCTTC

clone size: -
D gene: TRBD2
V gene: TRBV30
J gene: TRBJ2-7
CDR3 protein: CAWKLAGASRSYEQYF
CDR3 DNA: TGTGCCTGGAAACTAGCGGGGGCTTCCCGCTCCTACGAGCAGTACTTC

clone size: -
D gene: -
V gene: TRBV2
J gene: TRBJ2-5
CDR3 protein: CASSGKETQYF
CDR3 DNA: TGTGCCAGCAGTGGGAAAGAGACCCAGTACTTC

clone size: -
D gene: -
V gene: TRBV25-1
J gene: TRBJ2-3
CDR3 protein: CASSDHRAVADTQYF
CDR3 DNA: TGTGCCAGCAGTGATCACAGGGCCGTCGCAGATACGCAGTATTTT

clone size: few
D gene: -
V gene: TRBV7-3
J gene: TRBJ1-1
CDR3 protein: CASSSGINTEAFF
CDR3 DNA: TGTGCCAGCAGTTCCGGGATCAACACTGAAGCTTTCTTT

clone size: -
D gene: TRBD1
V gene: TRBV6-4
J gene: TRBJ2-3
CDR3 protein: CASSADRFTDTQYF
CDR3 DNA: TGTGCCAGCAGTGCGGACAGGTTCACAGATACGCAGTATTTT